This TCR beta chain originates from a study of control samples from healthy donors and cancer patients (TCRdb year 2020). Library construction relied on the immunoSEQ multiplex PCR assay. Drawn from immuneACCESS, this table holds only the in-frame rearrangements with V and J called that TCRdb kept. Clones are partly lost; checked studies trace under half to an unresolved V gene and leave the rest unexplained. This sample lists tens of thousands of clones; about nine tenths were detected once. Clones ranked in the top ten supply under 15% of the sample. For this clone: The clone's antigen remains unknown. The sample holds no much larger clone one base away, and base qualities are not on file.

The sequence was collected from a woman between 70 and 85 years old in good health. The sequencing input was blood.

At the DNA level, the sequence is TGTGCCAGCTCACCTGGGACAGGGCCGAACACTGAAGCTTTCTTT. Translated, this is CASSPGTGPNTEAFF. The rearranged segments are TRBV18 and TRBJ1-1; 9 middle bases align to TRBD1. The germline V gene sets CDR1 to KGHSH and CDR2 to LQKENI. From the cysteine up to the phenylalanine, the CDR3 has a length of 15 residues. Solely the CDR3 DNA is kept, with 45 bases framed from the first base. The junction shows trimming of 3 bases on V and 1 base on J, and the gene matches do not reach 3 bases of it. This CDR3, with the reference TRBV18 and TRBJ1-1 proteins standing in past its ends, gives the full variable domain NAGVMQNPRHLVRRRGQEARLRCSPMKGHSHVYWYRQLPEEGLKFMVYLQKENIIDESGMPKERFSAEFPKEGPSILRIQQVVRGDSAAYFCASSPGTGPNTEAFFGQGTRLTVV.